This T cell receptor (beta chain) originates from a study of blood T cell repertoires in COVID-19. Study context: COVID-19 samples collected from the United States, Italy and Spain covered acute and convalescent phases.

The study recruited people aged about 18 to 89 years across 24 US areas. Participant-given clinical history determined each cohort assignment. CDR3 length: 15 amino acids. V lost 2 bases to trimming and J lost 2 bases, with 11 bases between them. In germline, CDR1 is SGHDT, CDR2 YYEEEE. In the study's own analysis: Using reference gene primer amplification, nucleated cell counts were estimated. Data came from immunoSEQ multiplex PCR; TCRdb stores just in-frame clones and leaves some out. The V and J calls and the clone size are those of that table, but D and trimming were determined from the DNA. The data hold some 240,000 clones, with over 80% observed a single time.

The sequencing input was PBMCs or T cells enriched from blood (not recorded which). The receptor was isolated from a woman aged 40-49 years who had been exposed to COVID-19. The chain links TRBV5-6 to TRBJ2-1; no definite D call. CDR3 amino acids: CASSFDSLPYNEQFF. CDR3 bases: TGTGCCAGCAGCTTCGACTCCCTACCCTACAATGAGCAGTTCTTC.